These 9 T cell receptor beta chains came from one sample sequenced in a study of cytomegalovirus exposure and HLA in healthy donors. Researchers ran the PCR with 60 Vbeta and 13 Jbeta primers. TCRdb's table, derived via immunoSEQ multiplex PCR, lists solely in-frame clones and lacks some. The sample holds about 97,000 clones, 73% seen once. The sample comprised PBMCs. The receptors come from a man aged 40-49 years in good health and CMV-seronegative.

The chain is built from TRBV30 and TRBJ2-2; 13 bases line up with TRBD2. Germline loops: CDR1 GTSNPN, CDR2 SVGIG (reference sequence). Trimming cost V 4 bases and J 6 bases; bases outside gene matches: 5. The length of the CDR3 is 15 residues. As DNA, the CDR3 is TGTGCCTGGAACATACTAGCGGGGGGGCCCGGGGAGCTGTTTTTT. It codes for CAWNILAGGPGELFF.

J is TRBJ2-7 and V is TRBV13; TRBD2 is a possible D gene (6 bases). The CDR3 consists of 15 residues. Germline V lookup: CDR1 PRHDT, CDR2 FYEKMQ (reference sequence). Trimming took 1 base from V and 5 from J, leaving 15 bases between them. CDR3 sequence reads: CASSLEMRRVHEQYF. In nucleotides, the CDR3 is TGTGCCAGCAGCTTAGAGATGAGGAGGGTACACGAGCAGTACTTC.

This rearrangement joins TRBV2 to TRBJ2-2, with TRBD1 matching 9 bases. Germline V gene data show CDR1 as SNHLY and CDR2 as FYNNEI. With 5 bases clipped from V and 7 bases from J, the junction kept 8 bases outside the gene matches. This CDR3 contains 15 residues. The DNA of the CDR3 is TGTGCCAGCAGTACCTACGGACAGGGGAACGGGGAGCTGTTTTTT. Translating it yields CASSTYGQGNGELFF.

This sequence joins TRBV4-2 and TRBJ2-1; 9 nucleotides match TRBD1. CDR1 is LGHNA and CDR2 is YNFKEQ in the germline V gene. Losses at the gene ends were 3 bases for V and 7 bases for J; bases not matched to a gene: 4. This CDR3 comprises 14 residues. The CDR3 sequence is CASSQGQGNNEQFF. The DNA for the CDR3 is TGTGCCAGCAGCCAGGGACAGGGTAATAATGAGCAGTTCTTC.

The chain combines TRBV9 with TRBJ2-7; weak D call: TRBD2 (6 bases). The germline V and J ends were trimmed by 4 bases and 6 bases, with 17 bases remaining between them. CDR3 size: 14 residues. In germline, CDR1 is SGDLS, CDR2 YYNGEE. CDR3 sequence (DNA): TGTGCCAGCAGCCCCCGGGACTCCCGGGTCGAGCAGTACTTC. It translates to CASSPRDSRVEQYF.

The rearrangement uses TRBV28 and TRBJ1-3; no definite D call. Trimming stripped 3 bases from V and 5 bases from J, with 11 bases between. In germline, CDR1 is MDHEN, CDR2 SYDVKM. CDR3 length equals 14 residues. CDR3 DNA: TGTGCCAGCAGTTTCCGTACTTCCAGAAACACCATATATTTT. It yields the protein CASSFRTSRNTIYF. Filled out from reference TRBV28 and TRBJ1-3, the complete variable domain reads DVKVTQSSRYLVKRTGEKVFLECVQDMDHENMFWYRQDPGLGLRLIYFSYDVKMKEKGDIPEGYSVSREKKERFSLILESASTNQTSMYLCASSFRTSRNTIYFGEGSWLTVV.

The CDR3 DNA reads TGCAGTCCATCCTCGGGGTACGAGCAGTACTTC. Amino acids: CSPSSGYEQYF. The chain joins TRBV20-1 to TRBJ2-7, with D tentatively TRBD2 (5 bases). Germline V lookup: CDR1 DFQATT, CDR2 SNEGSKA (reference sequence). The ends were cut back, 8 bases at V and 4 bases at J, with 12 bases in the middle. The CDR3 is 11 amino acids.

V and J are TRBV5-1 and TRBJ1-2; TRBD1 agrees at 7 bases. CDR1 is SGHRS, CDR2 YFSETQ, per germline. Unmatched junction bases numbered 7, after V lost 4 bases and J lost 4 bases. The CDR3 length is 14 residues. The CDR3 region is CASSTSQGSYGYTF. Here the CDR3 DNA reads TGCGCCAGCAGCACCTCACAGGGGAGCTATGGCTACACCTTC.

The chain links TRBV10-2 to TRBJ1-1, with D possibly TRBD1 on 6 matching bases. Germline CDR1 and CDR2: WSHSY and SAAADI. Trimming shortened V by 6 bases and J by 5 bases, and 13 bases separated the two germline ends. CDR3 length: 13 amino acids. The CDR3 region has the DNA TGCGCCAGCAGACAACAGGGAAGTACTGAAGCTTTCTTT. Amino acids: CASRQQGSTEAFF.